Following are 19 T cell receptor beta chains from one sample sequenced in a study of cytomegalovirus exposure and HLA in healthy donors. The repertoire was sequenced with immunoSEQ multiplex PCR; TCRdb's copy has only in-frame clones and lacks some. This table has some 130,000 clones, 89% appearing once. Sequenced input: PBMCs. The receptors were sampled from a woman younger than 35 in good health and CMV-seronegative.

The rearrangement links TRBV5-1 to TRBJ1-1; 7 positions match TRBD1. V lost 4 bases, J lost 1 base, and 10 bases stayed unmatched. There are 16 residues in the CDR3. Germline loops: CDR1 SGHRS, CDR2 YFSETQ. The CDR3 DNA follows: TGCGCCAGCAGCCCGTACCCGAACAGGGGGAACACTGAAGCTTTCTTT. As protein: CASSPYPNRGNTEAFF.

CDR3 bases: TGTGCCAGCAGCCGGACAGGGGATAACACTGAAGCTTTCTTT. This encodes CASSRTGDNTEAFF. This chain links TRBV2 with TRBJ1-1; TRBD1 aligns across 9 bases. J was trimmed by 2 bases and V by 6 bases; bases with no gene match: 4. The CDR3 loop spans 14 amino acids. Germline CDR1 reads SNHLY; CDR2 reads FYNNEI.

The J gene is TRBJ1-1, the V gene TRBV6-6; D is uncertain. Germline assignment: CDR1 MNHNY and CDR2 SVGAGI (reference sequence). The V end lost 7 bases, the J end lost 5 bases, and 23 bases lay between the germline ends. The CDR3 loop spans 16 amino acids. DNA of the CDR3: TGTGCCAGCACCGTCCTAGTGGGCGGTTGGAGGACTGAAGCTTTCTTT. Protein sequence: CASTVLVGGWRTEAFF.

The table lists this clone with a few counts. The chain is built from TRBV7-2 and TRBJ2-1; no clear D gene. Germline CDR1 and CDR2: SGHTA and FQGNSA. Trimming left V 5 bases short and J 6 bases short, with 11 bases between. There are 13 residues in the CDR3. The CDR3 coding sequence is TGTGCCAGCAGCCCGTACTATGCCAATGAGCAGTTCTTC. It codes for CASSPYYANEQFF.

J is TRBJ2-5 and V is TRBV19; 13 bases agree with TRBD2. The CDR3 consists of 18 residues. The junction had 12 bases not matched to a gene; V was cut back by 3 bases and J by 5 bases. Germline CDR1 reads LNHDA; CDR2 reads SQIVND (reference sequence). CDR3 sequence: CASSIGAGTSGARETQYF. CDR3 nucleotide sequence: TGTGCCAGTAGTATTGGCGCAGGGACTAGCGGGGCAAGGGAGACCCAGTACTTC.

CDR3: CASSLLAGDGDTQYF. The CDR3 coding sequence is TGCGCCAGCAGCCTACTAGCGGGGGACGGGGATACGCAGTATTTT. The rearrangement links TRBV5-1 to TRBJ2-3; TRBD2 agrees at 11 bases. The germline V gene encodes CDR1 SGHRS and CDR2 YFSETQ. V shed 4 bases and J 6 bases; nucleotides not matched to a gene: 7. This CDR3 is 15 amino acids long. Full variable domain (missing parts from reference TRBV5-1 and TRBJ2-3): KAGVTQTPRYLIKTRGQQVTLSCSPISGHRSVSWYQQTPGQGLQFLFEYFSETQRNKGNFPGRFSGRQFSNSRSEMNVSTLELGDSALYLCASSLLAGDGDTQYFGPGTRLTVL.

The rearrangement joins TRBV20-1 to TRBJ1-1, with TRBD1 as a possible D gene (5 bases). The germline V gene has CDR1 DFQATT and CDR2 SNEGSKA (reference sequence). CDR3 size: 10 residues. The CDR3 DNA follows: TGCAGCCGGAGGGGCACTGAAGCTTTCTTT. This translates into CSRRGTEAFF.

This chain connects TRBV5-8 to TRBJ1-2; 9 bases match TRBD1. The CDR3 length is 15 residues. With 5 bases clipped from V and 8 bases from J, the junction kept 13 bases outside the gene matches. Germline CDR1 reads SGHTS; CDR2 reads YDEGEE. CDR3 residues: CASSFSGTGQSGYTF. The CDR3 coding sequence is TGTGCCAGCAGTTTCTCCGGGACAGGGCAGAGCGGCTACACCTTC.

The CDR3 here is CAISPGQLEKNQPQHF. The CDR3 nucleotides are TGTGCCATCAGCCCGGGACAGCTAGAAAAAAATCAGCCCCAGCATTTT. J is TRBJ1-5 and V is TRBV10-3, with 7 bases that match TRBD1. The germline CDR1 and CDR2 sequences are ENHRY and SYGVKD. Losses at the gene ends were 6 bases for V and 4 bases for J; bases not matched to a gene: 12. This CDR3 is 16 amino acids long.

The chain employs TRBV14 and TRBJ1-1, with D uncertain. The CDR3 has 14 amino acids. V lost 3 bases to trimming and J lost 1 base, with 9 bases between them. In germline, CDR1 is SGHDN, CDR2 FVKESK. CDR3 in amino acids: CASSHFNKNTEAFF. In DNA, the CDR3 is TGTGCCAGCAGCCATTTTAACAAGAACACTGAAGCTTTCTTT.

V usage is TRBV5-4 and J usage is TRBJ2-3, with 11 positions matching TRBD1. This CDR3 spans 15 amino acids. V was clipped by 4 bases and J by 4 bases; unmatched bases: 5. CDR1 is SGHNT, CDR2 YYREEE, per germline (reference sequence). DNA for the CDR3: TGTGCCAGCAGCCAGGGACAGGGGGGTCCAGATACGCAGTATTTT. It is translated as CASSQGQGGPDTQYF. Complete variable domain (other parts from reference TRBV5-4 and TRBJ2-3): ETGVTQSPTHLIKTRGQQVTLRCSSQSGHNTVSWYQQALGQGPQFIFQYYREEENGRGNFPPRFSGLQFPNYSSELNVNALELDDSALYLCASSQGQGGPDTQYFGPGTRLTVL.

The V gene is TRBV5-1, the J gene TRBJ1-2, with D perhaps matching TRBD1 (6 bases). The V gene's germline CDR1 is SGHRS and CDR2 YFSETQ. The CDR3 loop spans 15 amino acids. Trimming cost V 4 bases and J 0 bases, with 13 bases left between them. CDR3 residues: CASSPGQTSNYGYTF. DNA for the CDR3: TGCGCCAGCAGCCCTGGACAGACCTCTAACTATGGCTACACCTTC.

The V gene is TRBV5-8, the J gene TRBJ2-3; 7 bases line up with TRBD1. The ends lost 7 bases at V and 5 bases at J; junction bases unmatched: 13. Germline V gives CDR1 SGHTS, CDR2 YDEGEE. CDR3 length: 15 amino acids. This CDR3 reads CASSTSGQVGDTQYF. The DNA of the CDR3 is TGTGCCAGCTCCACCTCAGGACAGGTTGGAGATACGCAGTATTTT. Based on the CDR3 plus reference TRBV5-8 and TRBJ2-3, the full variable domain is EAGVTQSPTHLIKTRGQQATLRCSPISGHTSVYWYQQALGLGLQFLLWYDEGEERNRGNFPPRFSGRQFPNYSSELNVNALELEDSALYLCASSTSGQVGDTQYFGPGTRLTVL.

This chain uses TRBV19 with TRBJ2-2; D may be TRBD1 (6 bases). The germline CDR1 and CDR2 sequences are LNHDA and SQIVND (reference sequence). Trimming pared 5 bases from V and 3 bases from J, leaving 10 bases between. The CDR3 runs to 14 residues. CDR3 sequence (DNA): TGTGCCAGTAGTGCAGGGGTCCACACCGGGGAGCTGTTTTTT. Its protein is CASSAGVHTGELFF.

This clone has only one observation. V usage is TRBV14 and J usage is TRBJ1-2, with D maybe TRBD1 (6 bases). The V end lost 4 bases, the J end lost 4 bases, and 16 bases lay between the germline ends. Germline loops: CDR1 SGHDN, CDR2 FVKESK. The CDR3 has 15 residues. The chain's CDR3 is CASSRSPTGSYGYTF. CDR3 nucleotides: TGTGCCAGCAGCCGATCTCCGACAGGCAGCTATGGCTACACCTTC.

The chain links TRBV4-1 to TRBJ2-5, with TRBD1 matching over 7 bases. J gave up 10 bases and V 4 bases, and 9 bases lay outside the gene matches. The CDR3 has 13 residues. Germline V gene sequence: CDR1 MGHRA, CDR2 YSYEKL. CDR3 coding DNA: TGCGCCAGCAGCCTCGTCCCCCAGGGGGACCAGTACTTC. Encoded protein: CASSLVPQGDQYF.

The chain joins TRBV19 to TRBJ1-4, with a tentative D call TRBD1 (5 bases). The V end was cut by 5 bases, the J end by 7 bases, with 20 bases between. This CDR3 region has 16 residues. From germline, CDR1 is LNHDA and CDR2 SQIVND (reference sequence). CDR3 in DNA: TGTGCCAGTAGTTCCCACGCCCTAGCGGGGCGTGAAAAACTGTTTTTT. It encodes CASSSHALAGREKLFF.

This clone was counted between two and nine times. V gene TRBV7-3 combines with J gene TRBJ2-3, with a possible D match to TRBD1 (5 bases). CDR1 is SGHTA and CDR2 is FQGTGA in the germline V gene. Trimming removed 3 bases from V and 0 bases from J, with 10 bases in between. CDR3 length: 15 amino acids. CDR3 sequence (DNA): TGTGCCAGCAGCTTTGACAGTTCAAGCACAGATACGCAGTATTTT. The encoded protein is CASSFDSSSTDTQYF.

The chain combines TRBV15 with TRBJ2-7, with D tentatively TRBD1 (5 bases). Germline CDR1 and CDR2: LNHNV and YYDKDF (reference sequence). Trimming shortened V by 0 bases and J by 5 bases, and 14 bases separated the two germline ends. CDR3 length equals 15 residues. In DNA, the CDR3 is TGTGCCACCAGCAGAGATTTTGTCAGGGCCCACGAGCAGTACTTC. Translated: CATSRDFVRAHEQYF.